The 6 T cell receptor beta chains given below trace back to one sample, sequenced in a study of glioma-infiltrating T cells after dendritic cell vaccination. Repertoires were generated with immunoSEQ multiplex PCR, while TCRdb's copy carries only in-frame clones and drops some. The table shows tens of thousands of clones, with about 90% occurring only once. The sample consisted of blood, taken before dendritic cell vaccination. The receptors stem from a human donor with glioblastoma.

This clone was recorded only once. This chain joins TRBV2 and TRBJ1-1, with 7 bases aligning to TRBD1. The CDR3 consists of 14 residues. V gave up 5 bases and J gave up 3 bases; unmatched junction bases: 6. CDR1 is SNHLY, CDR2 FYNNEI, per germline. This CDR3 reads CASSKGTEYTEAFF. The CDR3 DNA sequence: TGTGCCAGCAGTAAAGGGACAGAATACACTGAAGCTTTCTTT.

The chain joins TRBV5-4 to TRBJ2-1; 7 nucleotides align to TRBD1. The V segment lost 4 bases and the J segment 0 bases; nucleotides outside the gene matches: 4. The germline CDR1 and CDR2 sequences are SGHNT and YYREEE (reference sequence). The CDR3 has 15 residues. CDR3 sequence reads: CASSTGQVSYNEQFF. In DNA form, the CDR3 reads TGTGCCAGCAGCACCGGACAGGTCTCCTACAATGAGCAGTTCTTC. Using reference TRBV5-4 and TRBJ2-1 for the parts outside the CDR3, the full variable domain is ETGVTQSPTHLIKTRGQQVTLRCSSQSGHNTVSWYQQALGQGPQFIFQYYREEENGRGNFPPRFSGLQFPNYSSELNVNALELDDSALYLCASSTGQVSYNEQFFGPGTRLTVL.

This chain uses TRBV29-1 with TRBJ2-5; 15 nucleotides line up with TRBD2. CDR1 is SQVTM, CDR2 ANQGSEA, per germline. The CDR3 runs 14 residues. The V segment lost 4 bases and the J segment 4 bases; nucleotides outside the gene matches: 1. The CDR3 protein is CSVGGLAGGETQYF. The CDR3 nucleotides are TGCAGCGTTGGGGGACTAGCGGGAGGAGAGACCCAGTACTTC.

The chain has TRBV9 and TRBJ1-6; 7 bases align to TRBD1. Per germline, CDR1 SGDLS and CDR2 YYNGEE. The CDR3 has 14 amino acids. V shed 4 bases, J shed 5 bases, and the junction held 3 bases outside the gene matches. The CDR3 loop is CASSPGQDNSPLHF. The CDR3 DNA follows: TGTGCCAGCAGCCCTGGACAGGATAATTCACCCCTCCACTTT.

The CDR3 DNA reads TGCGCCAGCAGCCCCAGCGGGAGGTCTTACGAGCAGTACTTC. Its translation: CASSPSGRSYEQYF. V and J are TRBV5-1 and TRBJ2-7, with 9 bases identical to TRBD2. Germline assignment: CDR1 SGHRS and CDR2 YFSETQ. The CDR3 totals 14 residues. The J segment lost 4 bases and the V segment lost 4 bases, leaving 6 bases of the junction unmatched.

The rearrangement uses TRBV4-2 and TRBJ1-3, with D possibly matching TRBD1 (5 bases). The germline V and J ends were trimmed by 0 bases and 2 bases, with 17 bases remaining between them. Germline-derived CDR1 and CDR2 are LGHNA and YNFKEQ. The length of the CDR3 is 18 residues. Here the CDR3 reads CASSQDRGGTPTGNTIYF. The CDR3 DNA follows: TGTGCCAGCAGCCAAGATCGTGGGGGGACTCCGACTGGAAACACCATATATTTT.